The 20 T cell receptor beta chains listed next were all sequenced from one sample in a study of breast tumors, draining lymph nodes, adjacent tissues. Breast cancer patients provided tissue from their axillary draining lymph nodes. A single record per CDR3 protein comes from TCRdb applying MiXCR to the multiplex PCR reads. Altogether 150,000 to 250,000 distinct CDR3 sequences are present, around 29% being singletons, with the ten largest covering 4.3%. The sequenced sample was axillary lymph node tissue. All receptors derive from a female donor with breast cancer. Some clones in this sample may be carry-over from other donors' samples.

The CDR3: CASSFKRGRATHNEKLFF. Here the CDR3 DNA reads TGTGCCAGCAGCTTCAAGCGGGGTCGAGCAACACACAATGAAAAACTGTTTTTT. The chain carries TRBV7-8 and TRBJ1-4; no firm D call. The CDR3 contains 18 residues. Germline CDR1 is SGHVS and CDR2 is FQNEAQ. V lost 3 bases and J 5 bases, leaving 22 bases between the germline ends.

This clonotype was seen repeatedly, ten times or more. V and J are TRBV9 and TRBJ2-3, with 9 bases lining up with TRBD2. The length of the CDR3 is 16 residues. The J segment lost 2 bases and the V segment lost 4 bases, leaving 8 bases of the junction unmatched. The germline CDR1 and CDR2 sequences are SGDLS and YYNGEE. The CDR3 DNA reads as TGTGCCAGCAGCCCCCGCCTAGCGGGGCACACAGATACGCAGTATTTT. Amino acid sequence: CASSPRLAGHTDTQYF.

About this clonotype: Since a much larger clone is just one base distant, this may be a read error. This chain connects TRBV12-3 or TRBV12-4 to TRBJ2-1, with a possible D match to TRBD1 (7 bases). V shed 8 bases and J shed 6 bases, with 20 bases lying between them. This CDR3 has 15 amino acids. CDR3 sequence reads: CASQRRQGGVNEQFF. For the CDR3, the DNA is TGTGCCAGCCAACGACGGCAGGGGGGAGTCAATGAGCAGTTCTTC.

The sample holds many counts of this clonotype. The rearrangement joins TRBV12-3 or TRBV12-4 to TRBJ1-6, with TRBD1 matching over 7 bases. Trimming at V came to 7 bases and at J to 6 bases, leaving 9 bases not matched to a gene. The CDR3 sequence is 15 residues long. The CDR3 loop is CASIGPGGANSPLHF. The CDR3 bases are TGTGCCAGCATCGGCCCAGGGGGAGCTAATTCACCCCTCCACTTT.

This clonotype appeared many times. The chain employs TRBV11-3 and TRBJ1-4; tentative D call: TRBD1 (5 bases). The length of the CDR3 is 16 residues. Trimming shortened V by 6 bases and J by 5 bases, and 19 bases separated the two germline ends. Looked up from germline, CDR1 is SGHNT and CDR2 is YENEEA. CDR3 bases: TGTGCCAGCAGTAGCCCAGGGTTGGGGAGAAATGAAAAACTGTTTTTT. It yields the protein CASSSPGLGRNEKLFF.

This clonotype was found many times. The CDR3 loop is CASSSYRDTDTQYF. As DNA, the CDR3 is TGTGCCAGCAGCTCCTACAGAGACACAGATACGCAGTATTTT. The chain is built from TRBV5-8 and TRBJ2-3; no reliable D call. Germline lookup yields CDR1 SGHTS and CDR2 YDEGEE. Trimming left V 3 bases short and J 2 bases short, with 10 bases between. The CDR3 has 14 amino acids. The complete variable domain, with remaining parts taken from reference TRBV5-8 and TRBJ2-3, reads EAGVTQSPTHLIKTRGQQATLRCSPISGHTSVYWYQQALGLGLQFLLWYDEGEERNRGNFPPRFSGRQFPNYSSELNVNALELEDSALYLCASSSYRDTDTQYFGPGTRLTVL.

The sample holds many counts of this clonotype. V gene TRBV20-1 combines with J gene TRBJ2-7; a possible D gene is TRBD2 (6 bases). The germline V gene has CDR1 DFQATT and CDR2 SNEGSKA (reference sequence). V was clipped by 6 bases and J by 2 bases, with 17 bases between them. The CDR3 has 14 residues. The chain's CDR3 is CSAQPRDWPYEQYF. The CDR3 DNA reads TGCAGTGCCCAACCCCGGGACTGGCCCTACGAGCAGTACTTC.

This clonotype was recorded a few times. This may stem from a read error, because a much larger clone lies one nucleotide away. The V call is TRBV6-2 or TRBV6-3, the J call TRBJ1-5; D is unclear. The CDR3 runs 14 residues. V dropped 6 bases and J dropped 5 bases, with 14 bases sitting between them. Germline V gene sequence: CDR1 MNHEY, CDR2 SVGEGT. CDR3 amino acids: CASRRLSTYQPQHF. CDR3 bases: TGTGCCAGCAGACGTTTATCGACCTATCAGCCCCAGCATTTT.

For this clonotype: This may come from a read error, since a much larger clone is one base off. V and J are TRBV3-1 and TRBJ2-1, with a tentative D call TRBD2 (5 bases). The CDR3 spans 14 residues. Germline V CDR1 and CDR2: LGHDT, YNNKEL (reference sequence). CDR3 residues: CPSSRAPRGNEQFF. In DNA form, the CDR3 reads TGTCCCAGCTCGAGGGCACCACGGGGCAATGAGCAGTTCTTC.

This clonotype has a count of ten or more. The chain links TRBV6-5 to TRBJ2-2; perhaps TRBD1 as D (7 bases). V was shortened by 6 bases and J by 6 bases, with 17 bases between the two germline ends. Looked up from germline, CDR1 is MNHEY and CDR2 is SVGAGI. CDR3 length: 15 residues. The CDR3 nucleotides are TGTGCCAGCAGCCGACAGGGCAGGGGGGCCGGGGAGCTGTTTTTT. Protein sequence: CASSRQGRGAGELFF.

For this clonotype: Since a much larger clone is just one base distant, this may be a read error. V usage is TRBV20-1 and J usage is TRBJ2-7, with a weak D call TRBD1 (5 bases). Trimming stripped 0 bases from V and 2 bases from J, with 14 bases between. The germline V gene has CDR1 DFQATT and CDR2 SNEGSKA (reference sequence). The CDR3 contains 15 residues. CDR3 protein: CSARDNRQGTYEQYF. The CDR3 DNA reads TGCAGTGCTAGAGATAATCGGCAGGGAACCTACGAGCAGTACTTC.

This clonotype has ten or more counts. The rearrangement links TRBV18 to TRBJ2-5; 8 positions match TRBD1. The CDR3 is 15 residues long. The V and J ends lost 2 bases and 5 bases, in that order; junction bases with no gene match: 7. Germline lookup yields CDR1 KGHSH and CDR2 LQKENI. CDR3 nucleotides: TGTGCCAGCTCACCAGGGACAGGAGAGAGGGAGACCCAGTACTTC. Amino acid sequence: CASSPGTGERETQYF.

This clonotype was seen only a few times. This sequence joins TRBV27 and TRBJ1-5; D not certain. The CDR3 is 16 amino acids. The germline V gene encodes CDR1 MNHEY and CDR2 SMNVEV (reference sequence). V lost 3 bases and J 5 bases, leaving 17 bases between the germline ends. For the CDR3, the DNA is TGTGCCAGCAGTTTCTCCCCTCCGAGGTGCGATCAGCCCCAGCATTTT. Translation: CASSFSPPRCDQPQHF.

This clonotype has only a few counts. The rearrangement uses TRBV18 and TRBJ2-5, with no clear D. This CDR3 region has 15 residues. Germline V gives CDR1 KGHSH, CDR2 LQKENI. Trimming removed 3 bases from V and 1 base from J, with 12 bases in between. The CDR3 coding sequence is TGTGCCAGCTCACCCCTAACGGAGATCCAAGAGACCCAGTACTTC. This sequence encodes CASSPLTEIQETQYF. The full variable domain, in which reference TRBV18 and TRBJ2-5 provide the parts outside the CDR3, is NAGVMQNPRHLVRRRGQEARLRCSPMKGHSHVYWYRQLPEEGLKFMVYLQKENIIDESGMPKERFSAEFPKEGPSILRIQQVVRGDSAAYFCASSPLTEIQETQYFGPGTRLLVL.

Comments on this clonotype: A much bigger clone sits one base away, suggesting this may be a read error. The chain recombines TRBV3-1 with TRBJ1-2, with D perhaps matching TRBD1 (5 bases). The V end lost 11 bases, the J end lost 8 bases, and 18 bases lay between the germline ends. Germline V CDR1 and CDR2: LGHDT, YNNKEL (reference sequence). The CDR3 loop spans 12 amino acids. This CDR3 reads CASLSGASGYTF. In DNA form, the CDR3 reads TGTGCCTCTTTAAGTGGGGCCAGCGGCTACACCTTC.

This clonotype was seen more than once but under ten times. A much larger clone differs by one base, so this may be a read error. In this CDR3 the conserved last residue, phenylalanine or tryptophan, is missing, so a read error is likely. The CDR3 region has the DNA TGTGCCAGTAGTTCCCAAACCGGGACAAGGGGCAATGAGCAGTTCTCC. Translated: CASSSQTGTRGNEQFS. The rearrangement joins TRBV19 to TRBJ2-1; possibly TRBD1 for D (6 bases). Trimming removed 5 bases at V and 6 bases at J, with 20 bases between. CDR1 and CDR2 (germline): LNHDA, SQIVND (reference sequence). The CDR3 is 16 amino acids.

The table lists this clonotype with a count of one. The CDR3 nucleotides are TGTGCCAGCAGCCCCACCCCCTTCAGGGTCCCCTCTGGAAACACCATATATTTT. Translating gives CASSPTPFRVPSGNTIYF. The V call is TRBV6-4, the J call TRBJ1-3; a weak D match, TRBD1 (5 bases). V shed 6 bases and J shed 0 bases, with 21 bases lying between them. Looked up from germline, CDR1 is MRHNA and CDR2 is SNTAGT. This CDR3 region has 18 residues.

The CDR3 spells CASSQEETVGYTF. In DNA, the CDR3 is TGTGCCAGCAGCCAAGAGGAAACAGTCGGCTACACCTTC. The gene calls are TRBV3-1 and TRBJ1-2; D gene uncertain. The germline V gene has CDR1 LGHDT and CDR2 YNNKEL (reference sequence). V was pared by 0 bases and J by 8 bases, with 10 bases between. The CDR3 spans 13 residues.

The chain recombines TRBV7-3 with TRBJ1-2; 8 bases match TRBD1. The CDR3 length is 15 residues. J gave up 6 bases and V 4 bases, and 10 bases lay outside the gene matches. Germline V gene lookup returns CDR1 SGHTA and CDR2 FQGTGA. CDR3 in amino acids: CASSSLGRGLDGYTF. The CDR3, as DNA: TGTGCCAGCAGCTCCTTAGGCAGGGGGCTCGATGGCTACACCTTC.

Only a few counts were recorded for this clonotype. It may be a read error: a sequence one base away is much more abundant. The chain uses TRBV20-1 and TRBJ1-2; D gene ambiguous. CDR1 and CDR2 (germline): DFQATT, SNEGSKA (reference sequence). This CDR3 contains 12 residues. V was cut by 6 bases and J by 5 bases, with 13 bases left in between. The CDR3 here is CSATSQIYGYTF. CDR3 DNA: TGCAGTGCGACGAGCCAAATTTATGGCTACACCTTC.